This entry lists 22 T cell receptor beta chains sequenced from one sample in a study of T cell repertoires in cytomegalovirus infection. TCRdb reprocessed the reads with MiXCR, giving one entry per CDR3 protein. The repertoire holds 150,000 to 200,000 distinct CDR3 sequences, with roughly 27% as singletons. Sequencing used PBMCs. These receptors all come from a human donor in good health (CMV status not recorded). Some clones in this sample may be carry-over from other donors' samples.

This rearrangement joins TRBV4-2 to TRBJ2-2; D gene ambiguous. Trimming shortened V by 3 bases and J by 6 bases, and 11 bases separated the two germline ends. This CDR3 contains 14 residues. CDR1 is LGHNA and CDR2 is YNFKEQ in the germline V gene. The CDR3 spells CASSQGGEAGELFF. CDR3 nucleotide sequence: TGTGCCAGCAGCCAGGGTGGGGAAGCCGGGGAGCTGTTTTTT.

A remark on this clonotype: This clone may be a read error of a much larger clone one base away. The chain joins TRBV7-8 to TRBJ2-7, with TRBD2 identical over 8 bases. Germline V gene lookup returns CDR1 SGHVS and CDR2 FQNEAQ. CDR3 length: 15 amino acids. The DNA of the CDR3 is TGTGCCAGCAGCTCCGGAGGCGGGGGGCCCTACGAGCTGTACTTC. It codes for CASSSGGGGPYELYF.

The chain links TRBV20-1 to TRBJ2-3; perhaps TRBD2 as D (8 bases). Trimming took 6 bases from V and 0 from J, leaving 16 bases between them. Germline V gene data show CDR1 as DFQATT and CDR2 as SNEGSKA (reference sequence). The CDR3 sequence is 15 residues long. The CDR3 protein is CSAGRGRASTDTQYF. The CDR3 nucleotides read TGCAGTGCCGGGAGGGGGCGGGCTAGCACAGATACGCAGTATTTT.

The CDR3 DNA reads as TGTGCCAGCAGCTTACTGGGGAGACAGGCGAACACTGAAGCTTTCTTT. This encodes CASSLLGRQANTEAFF. V usage is TRBV7-8 and J usage is TRBJ1-1; D perhaps matches TRBD1 (6 bases). The length of the CDR3 is 16 residues. Germline V gives CDR1 SGHVS, CDR2 FQNEAQ. V lost 2 bases and J 1 base, leaving 14 bases between the germline ends.

The gene calls are TRBV11-2 and TRBJ2-7; D not resolved. Germline V CDR1 and CDR2: SGHAT, FQNNGV. The CDR3 is 11 amino acids. Between the trimmed V and J ends, which lost 5 bases and 6 bases, there was a span of 8 bases. The CDR3 coding sequence is TGTGCCAGCAGCCCCTTGGGCGAGCAGTACTTC. Amino acid sequence: CASSPLGEQYF. Complete variable domain (other parts from reference TRBV11-2 and TRBJ2-7): EAGVAQSPRYKIIEKRQSVAFWCNPISGHATLYWYQQILGQGPKLLIQFQNNGVVDDSQLPKDRFSAERLKGVDSTLKIQPAKLEDSAVYLCASSPLGEQYFGPGTRLTVT.

The chain has TRBV11-2 and TRBJ2-7; 7 nucleotides agree with TRBD2. Germline V gives CDR1 SGHAT, CDR2 FQNNGV. This CDR3 is 15 amino acids long. V trimming: 2 bases; J trimming: 6 bases; junction bases outside the gene matches: 10. The CDR3 protein is CASSLSNRGTTEQYF. CDR3 in DNA: TGTGCCAGCAGCTTAAGTAATCGCGGGACTACCGAGCAGTACTTC.

This clonotype was seen ten or more times. This sequence joins TRBV7-8 and TRBJ2-1; 7 nucleotides agree with TRBD2. The germline V gene has CDR1 SGHVS and CDR2 FQNEAQ. The CDR3 extends over 14 amino acids. V lost 6 bases, J lost 7 bases, and 9 bases stayed unmatched. CDR3 coding DNA: TGTGCCAGCAGAGGGACGGGGGAGGGGAATGAGCAGTTCTTC. It translates to CASRGTGEGNEQFF. The variable domain in full, with the rest retrieved from reference TRBV7-8 and TRBJ2-1, is GAGVSQSPRYKVAKRGQDVALRCDPISGHVSLFWYQQALGQGPEFLTYFQNEAQLDKSGLPSDRFFAERPEGSVSTLKIQRTQQEDSAVYLCASRGTGEGNEQFFGPGTRLTVL.

The rearrangement links TRBV5-3 to TRBJ2-7, with D perhaps being TRBD1 or TRBD2 (5 bases each). TRBV5-3 belongs to the ORF category, with a function that is uncertain. The CDR3 spans 12 residues. V dropped 8 bases and J dropped 3 bases, with 12 bases sitting between them. DNA of the CDR3: TGTGCCAGCAGCCGGGACGTCTACGAGCAGTACTTC. It is translated as CASSRDVYEQYF.

V gene TRBV2 combines with J gene TRBJ1-3, with no clear D. Germline CDR1 SNHLY, CDR2 FYNNEI. V dropped 6 bases and J dropped 0 bases, with 18 bases sitting between them. The length of the CDR3 is 17 residues. The CDR3 bases are TGTGCCAGCAGCGATCCCGTTGACGGTCGCTCTGGAAACACCATATATTTT. Residues: CASSDPVDGRSGNTIYF.

This clonotype has more than one count but fewer than ten. V gene TRBV12-3 or TRBV12-4 combines with J gene TRBJ1-1, with D tentatively TRBD1 (6 bases). Trimming took 5 bases from V and 4 from J, leaving 23 bases between them. This CDR3 comprises 17 residues. Here the CDR3 reads CASSAQEGGGEGTEAFF. DNA for the CDR3: TGTGCCAGCAGTGCCCAGGAGGGGGGAGGGGAAGGCACTGAAGCTTTCTTT.

This clonotype was detected once. The chain employs TRBV29-1 and TRBJ2-5; D ambiguous. Germline V gives CDR1 SQVTM, CDR2 ANQGSEA. Trimming shortened V by 2 bases and J by 1 base, and 14 bases separated the two germline ends. The CDR3 is 15 amino acids. The CDR3 spells CSVERTLEVQETQYF. The CDR3 DNA sequence: TGCAGCGTTGAAAGGACCCTTGAGGTCCAAGAGACCCAGTACTTC. Drawing the rest from reference TRBV29-1 and TRBJ2-5, the complete variable domain is SAVISQKPSRDICQRGTSLTIQCQVDSQVTMMFWYRQQPGQSLTLIATANQGSEATYESGFVIDKFPISRPNLTFSTLTVSNMSPEDSSIYLCSVERTLEVQETQYFGPGTRLLVL.

The chain has TRBV7-9 and TRBJ1-2; no clear D. CDR1 SEHNR and CDR2 FQNEAQ come from the germline V gene (reference sequence). V lost 6 bases and J 0 bases, leaving 11 bases between the germline ends. The CDR3 has 14 residues. CDR3 nucleotide sequence: TGTGCCAGCAGGCCGTTAGGCCCTAACTATGGCTACACCTTC. It codes for CASRPLGPNYGYTF.

The rearrangement links TRBV5-6 to TRBJ1-1, with a tentative D call TRBD1 (6 bases). V shed 10 bases and J shed 4 bases, with 11 bases lying between them. Germline V gives CDR1 SGHDT, CDR2 YYEEEE. This CDR3 has 11 residues. CDR3 sequence: CALEGVTEAFF. DNA for the CDR3: TGTGCCCTCGAGGGGGTCACTGAAGCTTTCTTT.

Many counts were recorded for this clonotype. The rearrangement joins TRBV20-1 to TRBJ1-1; 8 nucleotides match TRBD1. J lost 3 bases, V lost 0 bases, and 3 bases had no gene match. CDR1 is DFQATT, CDR2 SNEGSKA, per germline (reference sequence). This CDR3 spans 14 amino acids. DNA for the CDR3: TGCAGTGCTAGAGATAGCAGGGGGCACACTGAAGCTTTCTTT. Protein sequence: CSARDSRGHTEAFF.

This clonotype has a handful of counts. V usage is TRBV10-3 and J usage is TRBJ1-1; tentative D call: TRBD1 (5 bases). Trimming removed 2 bases from V and 1 base from J, with 14 bases in between. CDR1 is ENHRY, CDR2 SYGVKD, per germline. The CDR3 is 16 residues long. In DNA form, the CDR3 reads TGTGCCATCAGTGAGGGGAACAGGCTAGGGAACACTGAAGCTTTCTTT. Its translation is CAISEGNRLGNTEAFF.

This clonotype has only a few counts. The chain links TRBV7-4 to TRBJ1-2; 7 nucleotides line up with TRBD1. The CDR3 has 12 amino acids. V was clipped by 8 bases and J by 7 bases; unmatched bases: 7. Germline V gene data show CDR1 as SGHVT and CDR2 as SQSDAQ. CDR3 DNA sequence: TGTGCCAGCGGAGGGGGCGAGGTTGGCTACACCTTC. Residues: CASGGGEVGYTF. Looking up the rest from reference TRBV7-4 and TRBJ1-2 gives the full variable domain: GAGVSQSPRYKVAKRGRDVALRCDSISGHVTLYWYRQTLGQGSEVLTYSQSDAQRDKSGRPSGRFSAERPERSVSTLKIQRTEQGDSAVYLCASGGGEVGYTFGSGTRLTVV.

This clonotype was recorded many times. At one boundary the junction diverges from the germline segment, which might be a read error. The V gene is TRBV7-8, the J gene TRBJ1-2; unclear D gene. The CDR3 is 14 amino acids. Germline V gene data show CDR1 as SGHVS and CDR2 as FQNEAQ. CDR3 nucleotides: TGTGCCAGCAGCTTAGCGGAAACGGATTCTGGCCACACCTTC. Its protein product is CASSLAETDSGHTF.

This sequence joins TRBV7-3 and TRBJ1-6; D remains ambiguous. The CDR3 has 14 residues. Trimming took 5 bases from V and 3 from J, leaving 8 bases between them. Germline loops: CDR1 SGHTA, CDR2 FQGTGA. The CDR3 spells CASSQDIYNSPLHF. CDR3 DNA: TGTGCCAGCAGCCAAGACATCTATAATTCACCCCTCCACTTT.

V and J are TRBV28 and TRBJ2-5, with TRBD1 matching over 8 bases. Germline lookup yields CDR1 MDHEN and CDR2 SYDVKM. V lost 3 bases to trimming and J lost 5 bases; unmatched junction nucleotides: 8. This CDR3 region has 15 residues. In DNA form, the CDR3 reads TGTGCCAGCAGTTTCCAGGACAGGGCGTGGGAGACCCAGTACTTC. It translates to CASSFQDRAWETQYF. The variable domain in full, with the rest retrieved from reference TRBV28 and TRBJ2-5, is DVKVTQSSRYLVKRTGEKVFLECVQDMDHENMFWYRQDPGLGLRLIYFSYDVKMKEKGDIPEGYSVSREKKERFSLILESASTNQTSMYLCASSFQDRAWETQYFGPGTRLLVL.

This clonotype has a handful of counts. The chain combines TRBV6-2 or TRBV6-3 with TRBJ1-1; TRBD1 matches at 9 bases. The V segment lost 5 bases and the J segment 4 bases; nucleotides outside the gene matches: 8. The CDR3 is made up of 15 amino acids. Germline V lookup: CDR1 MNHEY, CDR2 SVGEGT. The CDR3 is CASSPPWDRVTEAFF. DNA for the CDR3: TGTGCCAGCAGTCCTCCGTGGGACAGGGTCACTGAAGCTTTCTTT.

This clonotype was recorded a few times. V is TRBV7-9 and J is TRBJ2-7; D is uncertain. Germline V gene data show CDR1 as SEHNR and CDR2 as FQNEAQ (reference sequence). V was cut by 4 bases and J by 1 base, with 14 bases left in between. CDR3 length: 15 residues. The CDR3 loop reads CASSSNKASSYEQYF. The DNA of the CDR3 is TGTGCCAGCAGCTCCAATAAGGCATCTTCCTACGAGCAGTACTTC. Full variable domain (outside the CDR3, taken from reference TRBV7-9 and TRBJ2-7): DTGVSQNPRHKITKRGQNVTFRCDPISEHNRLYWYRQTLGQGPEFLTYFQNEAQLEKSRLLSDRFSAERPKGSFSTLEIQRTEQGDSAMYLCASSSNKASSYEQYFGPGTRLTVT.

The chain couples TRBV6-2 or TRBV6-3 to TRBJ1-1; D might be TRBD1 (6 bases). Germline CDR1 and CDR2: MNHEY and SVGEGT. The CDR3 totals 11 residues. Deletions cut 10 bases from V and 5 bases from J, with 11 bases between. This CDR3 is CAIRGGTEAFF. The CDR3 DNA reads TGTGCCATAAGGGGGGGAACTGAAGCTTTCTTT.